A selection of T cell receptor beta chains follows, all from one sample in a study of control samples from healthy donors and cancer patients. Here immunoSEQ multiplex PCR was the method, and the copy in TCRdb shows in-frame clones only, minus some. The sample consists of about 84,000 clones, roughly 88% of them appearing once. Sample: PBMCs. Every receptor here comes from a man between 60 and 75 years old with head and neck cancer. Each CDR3 is given with its conserved first and last residue. Clone size appears in some rows only: once, few, many, or a class for an expanded clone.

CDR3 protein: CATSQWEYNEQFF; clone size: once; V gene: TRBV15; J gene: TRBJ2-1
CDR3 protein: CAWSLAGVVTGELFF; clone size: -; V gene: TRBV30; J gene: TRBJ2-2
CDR3 protein: CATSSQGAWDTQYF; clone size: -; V gene: TRBV19; J gene: TRBJ2-3
CDR3 protein: CATSTDGTDTQYF; clone size: -; V gene: TRBV19; J gene: TRBJ2-3
CDR3 protein: CASSRRFNTEAFF; clone size: -; V gene: TRBV11-3; J gene: TRBJ1-1
CDR3 protein: CASSPTTAVGYGYTF; clone size: -; V gene: TRBV18; J gene: TRBJ1-2
CDR3 protein: CASSLGIAPDHYTLSSYEQYF; clone size: -; V gene: TRBV7-8; J gene: TRBJ2-7
CDR3 protein: CASSLVQGGPINEQFF; clone size: once; V gene: TRBV5-1; J gene: TRBJ2-1
CDR3 protein: CASSGGGNTGELFF; clone size: -; V gene: TRBV2; J gene: TRBJ2-2
CDR3 protein: CASSLGRGSWNTEAFF; clone size: -; V gene: TRBV13; J gene: TRBJ1-1
CDR3 protein: CATSTRTSGIEQYF; clone size: few; V gene: TRBV15; J gene: TRBJ2-7
CDR3 protein: CASSEWDLGGYTF; clone size: -; V gene: TRBV27; J gene: TRBJ1-2
CDR3 protein: CASSHVVGQGYEQYF; clone size: -; V gene: TRBV4-1; J gene: TRBJ2-7
CDR3 protein: CAIGGVPNQPQHF; clone size: -; V gene: TRBV19; J gene: TRBJ1-5
CDR3 protein: CASSAGTSGSGVTQYF; clone size: -; V gene: TRBV6-1; J gene: TRBJ2-3
CDR3 protein: CASRPPDRGGAEAFF; clone size: -; V gene: TRBV28; J gene: TRBJ1-1
CDR3 protein: CASSLYRLVDEQFF; clone size: once; V gene: TRBV19; J gene: TRBJ2-1
CDR3 protein: CASSLVGSGRAGIGETQYF; clone size: -; V gene: TRBV23-1; J gene: TRBJ2-5
CDR3 protein: CASSPSSYNEQFF; clone size: -; V gene: TRBV7-7; J gene: TRBJ2-1
CDR3 protein: CSVEGMEGGYNEQFF; clone size: -; V gene: TRBV29-1; J gene: TRBJ2-1